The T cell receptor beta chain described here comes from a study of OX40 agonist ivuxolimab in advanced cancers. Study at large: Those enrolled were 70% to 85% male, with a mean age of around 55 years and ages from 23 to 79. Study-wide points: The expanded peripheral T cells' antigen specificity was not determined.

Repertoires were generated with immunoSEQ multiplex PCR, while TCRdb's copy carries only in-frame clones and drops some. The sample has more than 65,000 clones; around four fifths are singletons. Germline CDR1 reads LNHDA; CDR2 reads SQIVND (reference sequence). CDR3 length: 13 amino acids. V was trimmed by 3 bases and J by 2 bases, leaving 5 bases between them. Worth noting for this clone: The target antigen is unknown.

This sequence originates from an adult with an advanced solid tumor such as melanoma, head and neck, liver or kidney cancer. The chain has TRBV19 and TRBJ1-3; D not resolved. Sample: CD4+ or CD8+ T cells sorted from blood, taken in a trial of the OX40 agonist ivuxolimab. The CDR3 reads CASSIGAGNTIYF. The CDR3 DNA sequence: TGTGCCAGTAGTATCGGCGCTGGAAACACCATATATTTT.